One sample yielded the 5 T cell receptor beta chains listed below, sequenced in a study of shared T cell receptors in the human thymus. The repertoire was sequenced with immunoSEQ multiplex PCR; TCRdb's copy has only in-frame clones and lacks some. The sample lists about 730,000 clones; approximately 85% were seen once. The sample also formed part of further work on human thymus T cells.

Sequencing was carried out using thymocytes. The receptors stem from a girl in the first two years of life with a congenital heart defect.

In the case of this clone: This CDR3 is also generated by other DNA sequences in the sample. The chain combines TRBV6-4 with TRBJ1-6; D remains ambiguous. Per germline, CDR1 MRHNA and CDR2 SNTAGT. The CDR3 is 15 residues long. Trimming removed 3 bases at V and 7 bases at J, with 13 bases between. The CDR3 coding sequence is TGTGCCAGCAGTGAGGGCAGGAGAGGGAATTCACCCCTCCACTTT. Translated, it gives CASSEGRRGNSPLHF.

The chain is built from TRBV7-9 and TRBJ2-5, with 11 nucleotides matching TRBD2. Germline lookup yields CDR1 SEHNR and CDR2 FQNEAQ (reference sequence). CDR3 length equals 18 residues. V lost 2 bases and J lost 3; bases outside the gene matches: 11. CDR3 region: CASSLSRHLAGGEETQYF. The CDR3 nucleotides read TGTGCCAGCAGCTTATCGAGACATTTAGCGGGGGGGGAAGAGACCCAGTACTTC. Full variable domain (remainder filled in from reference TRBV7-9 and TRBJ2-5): DTGVSQNPRHKITKRGQNVTFRCDPISEHNRLYWYRQTLGQGPEFLTYFQNEAQLEKSRLLSDRFSAERPKGSFSTLEIQRTEQGDSAMYLCASSLSRHLAGGEETQYFGPGTRLLVL.

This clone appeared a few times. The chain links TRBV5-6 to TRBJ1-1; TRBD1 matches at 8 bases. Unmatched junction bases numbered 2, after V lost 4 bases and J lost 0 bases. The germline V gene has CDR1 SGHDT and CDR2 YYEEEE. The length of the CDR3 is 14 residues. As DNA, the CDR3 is TGTGCCAGCAGCCCGGGACAGGTGAACACTGAAGCTTTCTTT. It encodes CASSPGQVNTEAFF.

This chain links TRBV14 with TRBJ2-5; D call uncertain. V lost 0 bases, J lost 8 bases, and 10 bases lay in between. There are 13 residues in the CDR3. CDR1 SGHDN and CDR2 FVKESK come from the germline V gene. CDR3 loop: CASSQDLSRTQYF. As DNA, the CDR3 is TGTGCCAGCAGCCAAGATCTGTCGAGAACCCAGTACTTC.

CDR3 in DNA: TGTGCCAGCAGTCCCAATAACAGGGAAATAGGGGAGCTGTTTTTT. This encodes CASSPNNREIGELFF. V gene TRBV28 combines with J gene TRBJ2-2; maybe TRBD1 (6 bases). Trimming stripped 5 bases from V and 8 bases from J, with 18 bases between. Germline CDR1 is MDHEN and CDR2 is SYDVKM. CDR3 length: 15 residues.